This T cell receptor (beta chain) emerged from a study of vaccination and CD4 T cells after COVID-19. Study-wide results and caveats: Researchers report that 304 of 307 vaccine-specific clones in convalescent patients proved spike mono-reactive.

This clonotype was detected only once. Its specificity is unknown. Oncomine TCR Beta short-read sequencing was applied to DNA from cultured CD4+ T cells. TCRdb fed the PCR reads into MiXCR, producing one record per CDR3 protein. Of more than 15,000 distinct CDR3 sequences listed, roughly three fifths are singletons. The treatment: approximately 11-day PBMC culture with coronavirus spike peptide pools or control peptides (ViraFEST assay). The CDR3 extends over 10 amino acids. V was clipped by 5 bases and J by 5 bases, with 3 bases between them. In germline, CDR1 is MDHEN, CDR2 SYDVKM. The sequenced sample consisted of CD4+ T cells from blood, cultured in vitro. The TCR comes from a human donor who had recovered from COVID-19. The J gene is TRBJ1-2, the V gene TRBV28; D is ambiguous. Here the CDR3 reads CASSRYGYTF. Written as DNA, the CDR3 is TGTGCCAGCAGTCGTTATGGCTACACCTTC.